This record covers a single TCR beta chain. It lacks a known antigen. No base quality values were provided; no much bigger clone lies one nucleotide off. This sample is part of a study of blood T cell repertoires in COVID-19 (dated by TCRdb to the early 2020s). Notes on the research overall: Samples from collaborators originated in the United States, Italy and Spain and spanned both the acute and convalescent phases of COVID-19. The prospective study material was composed of cDNA or gDNA derived from T cells, B-cell-depleted T cells, or PBMCs. The dataset comprised deeply sampled blood TCRbeta repertoires from subjects exposed to, actively infected with, or recovered from COVID-19. The repertoires were released in a freely available public database meant as a resource for research on the immune response to SARS-CoV-2. The samples were drawn from two sources: the first 160 participants of the ongoing ImmuneRACE study, and fewer than 1,500 subjects contributed by 6 global collaborators. Sample metadata almost always included a de-identified subject ID, COVID-19 status, age in years and sex. Where HLA class I and class II types were available, the types were taken from metadata supplied by the sample provider, not from assay-based typing. General findings and caveats noted by the study authors: The amount of clinical and demographic metadata varied by source and participant and was provided uncurated.

The V end gives up 5 bases and the J end 8 bases, leaving 7 bases in the junction not matched to a gene. Based on the germline V gene, the CDR1 and CDR2 sequences are SNHLY and FYNNEI. From cysteine to phenylalanine, the CDR3 is 13 amino acids long. Solely the CDR3 DNA is kept, with 39 bases framed from the first base. The immunoSEQ Assay, a bias-controlled multiplex PCR, was used to amplify TCRbeta CDR3 regions from genomic DNA. The study's own analysis went as follows. The number of nucleated cells in each sample was estimated by amplification of reference gene primers within the assay. To quantify the absolute abundance of each unique TCRbeta CDR3 rearrangement, sequence reads were collapsed and filtered. For each sample, productive Simpson clonality was calculated as the square root of Simpson's diversity index across productive rearrangements. Here the immuneACCESS table is served through TCRdb, limited to in-frame sequences with V and J called. Missing clones are a known gap in these copies; in checked studies unresolved V genes cover under half, and the rest lacks a known reason. V and J calls and clone size are those listed in that table; D and trimming were worked out from the DNA. This sample gives approximately 310,000 clones in total; about 85% of them show up just once. Under 2% of the sample is taken by the ten largest.

Participants in the prospective study were enrolled through a virtual design, were aged about 18 to 100 years, and lived in 20 to 30 United States geographic areas. To assign participants to cohorts, the prospective study relied on clinical history that participants themselves reported in a screening survey and a study questionnaire. Exposed participants had been in contact, within 2 weeks of entering the study, with a person who had a PCR-confirmed or clinician-diagnosed case of COVID-19. Each participant in the prospective study had whole blood, serum and a nasopharyngeal or oropharyngeal swab collected by mobile phlebotomists. Prospective study participants could optionally give additional blood draws and questionnaires over a roughly two-month period. Blood samples from the prospective study were shipped frozen or at room temperature prior to DNA extraction.

Sequences were obtained from PBMCs or T cells enriched from blood (not recorded which). The rearrangement joined TRBV2 to TRBJ1-2; TRBD1 matches 8 bases in the middle. The receptor was isolated from a woman aged 25-40 years who had been exposed to COVID-19. Here is the DNA: TGTGCCAGCAGTCGGACAGGGCCTGAGGGCTACACCTTC. Its protein reads: CASSRTGPEGYTF. When the CDR3 is completed using the reference TRBV2 and TRBJ1-2 genes on either side, the full variable domain is EPEVTQTPSHQVTQMGQEVILRCVPISNHLYFYWYRQILGQKVEFLVSFYNNEISEKSEIFDDQFSVERPDGSNFTLKIRSTKLEDSAMYFCASSRTGPEGYTFGSGTRLTVV.